The next 5 T cell receptor beta chains were all read from a single sample in a study of T cell repertoires in cytomegalovirus infection (dated by TCRdb to about 2019). The sample was run on an Illumina HiSeq 1500. The public reads were reprocessed in TCRdb via fastp at Q25 and MiXCR, keeping in-frame beta chains. Rows with one shared CDR3 protein collapse into an entry with the most common genes and DNA. Recorded for this sample are roughly 200,000 distinct CDR3 sequences; approximately 9.6% of them occurred a single time. The top ten clones comprise about 5% of the sample. The material sequenced was PBMCs. Receptor source: a human donor in good health (CMV status not recorded). Some clones in this sample may be carry-over from other donors' samples.

This clonotype showed up just a few times. V and J are TRBV7-6 and TRBJ2-1; TRBD2 matches 7 bases. The CDR3 totals 18 residues. Germline V gene lookup returns CDR1 SGHVS and CDR2 FNYEAQ. V trimming: 1 base; J trimming: 2 bases; junction bases outside the gene matches: 11. The CDR3 sequence: CASSLVGSSGPTYNEQFF. The CDR3 DNA reads TGTGCCAGCAGCTTAGTGGGTAGTAGCGGGCCTACCTACAATGAGCAGTTCTTC.

This clonotype was seen only a few times. V usage is TRBV6-2 or TRBV6-3 and J usage is TRBJ2-1; D call uncertain. V was shortened by 3 bases and J by 9 bases, with 9 bases between the two germline ends. Germline V gene lookup returns CDR1 MNHEY and CDR2 SVGEGT. This CDR3 has 12 amino acids. The CDR3 DNA reads TGTGCCAGCAGTTATCCCGACTTTGAGCAGTTCTTC. Translating gives CASSYPDFEQFF.

This clonotype was seen at least ten times. V is TRBV7-2 and J is TRBJ1-1, with D possibly TRBD1 on 5 matching bases. This CDR3 spans 18 amino acids. V was shortened by 4 bases and J by 0 bases, with 21 bases between the two germline ends. CDR1 and CDR2 from the germline V gene are SGHTA and FQGNSA. CDR3: CASSYLHKGVNMNTEAFF. In DNA, the CDR3 is TGTGCCAGCAGCTATCTCCACAAAGGGGTTAACATGAACACTGAAGCTTTCTTT.

There are many counts of this clonotype. The genes are TRBV10-1 and TRBJ2-1, with 8 bases that match TRBD2. The CDR3 is 16 amino acids. Germline-derived CDR1 and CDR2 are WNHNN and SYGVQD (reference sequence). Trimming took 3 bases from V and 10 from J; bases not matched to a gene: 14. The CDR3 nucleotides read TGCGCCAGCAGTGAAAAAAGAACGGGGGGGCCGAGGGAGCAGTTCTTC. It encodes CASSEKRTGGPREQFF.

This clonotype was counted many times. The gene calls are TRBV7-2 and TRBJ1-3; TRBD1 is a possible D gene (6 bases). The CDR3 length is 17 residues. Trimming cost V 1 base and J 0 bases, with 13 bases left between them. Germline CDR1 SGHTA, CDR2 FQGNSA. The CDR3 DNA reads as TGTGCCAGCAGCTTAGTCCCAGGGGTTAGCTCTGGAAACACCATATATTTT. This sequence encodes CASSLVPGVSSGNTIYF.